This TCR beta chain was recovered during a study of Graves' ophthalmopathy and Graves' hyperthyroidism. This clonotype has a handful of counts. V gave up 5 bases and J gave up 6 bases, with 10 bases separating them. The CDR3 has 12 residues. The germline CDR1 and CDR2 sequences are SEHNR and FQNEAQ (reference sequence). The TCR beta CDR3 regions underwent amplification from RNA transcripts. Second-round multiplex PCR came after first-round RT-PCR with HTBI primers. MiXCR, run by TCRdb on the multiplex PCR reads, gives a single entry per CDR3 protein. The data hold hundreds of thousands of distinct CDR3 sequences, with about 24% observed a single time.

This sequence was found in a young woman with stable Graves' hyperthyroidism. Some clones in this sample may be carry-over from other donors' samples. Sequencing input: peripheral blood. The chain carries TRBV7-9 and TRBJ2-5, with D uncertain. The CDR3 region is CASSTNQKTQYF. The DNA for the CDR3 is TGTGCCAGCAGCACGAACCAGAAGACCCAGTACTTC.